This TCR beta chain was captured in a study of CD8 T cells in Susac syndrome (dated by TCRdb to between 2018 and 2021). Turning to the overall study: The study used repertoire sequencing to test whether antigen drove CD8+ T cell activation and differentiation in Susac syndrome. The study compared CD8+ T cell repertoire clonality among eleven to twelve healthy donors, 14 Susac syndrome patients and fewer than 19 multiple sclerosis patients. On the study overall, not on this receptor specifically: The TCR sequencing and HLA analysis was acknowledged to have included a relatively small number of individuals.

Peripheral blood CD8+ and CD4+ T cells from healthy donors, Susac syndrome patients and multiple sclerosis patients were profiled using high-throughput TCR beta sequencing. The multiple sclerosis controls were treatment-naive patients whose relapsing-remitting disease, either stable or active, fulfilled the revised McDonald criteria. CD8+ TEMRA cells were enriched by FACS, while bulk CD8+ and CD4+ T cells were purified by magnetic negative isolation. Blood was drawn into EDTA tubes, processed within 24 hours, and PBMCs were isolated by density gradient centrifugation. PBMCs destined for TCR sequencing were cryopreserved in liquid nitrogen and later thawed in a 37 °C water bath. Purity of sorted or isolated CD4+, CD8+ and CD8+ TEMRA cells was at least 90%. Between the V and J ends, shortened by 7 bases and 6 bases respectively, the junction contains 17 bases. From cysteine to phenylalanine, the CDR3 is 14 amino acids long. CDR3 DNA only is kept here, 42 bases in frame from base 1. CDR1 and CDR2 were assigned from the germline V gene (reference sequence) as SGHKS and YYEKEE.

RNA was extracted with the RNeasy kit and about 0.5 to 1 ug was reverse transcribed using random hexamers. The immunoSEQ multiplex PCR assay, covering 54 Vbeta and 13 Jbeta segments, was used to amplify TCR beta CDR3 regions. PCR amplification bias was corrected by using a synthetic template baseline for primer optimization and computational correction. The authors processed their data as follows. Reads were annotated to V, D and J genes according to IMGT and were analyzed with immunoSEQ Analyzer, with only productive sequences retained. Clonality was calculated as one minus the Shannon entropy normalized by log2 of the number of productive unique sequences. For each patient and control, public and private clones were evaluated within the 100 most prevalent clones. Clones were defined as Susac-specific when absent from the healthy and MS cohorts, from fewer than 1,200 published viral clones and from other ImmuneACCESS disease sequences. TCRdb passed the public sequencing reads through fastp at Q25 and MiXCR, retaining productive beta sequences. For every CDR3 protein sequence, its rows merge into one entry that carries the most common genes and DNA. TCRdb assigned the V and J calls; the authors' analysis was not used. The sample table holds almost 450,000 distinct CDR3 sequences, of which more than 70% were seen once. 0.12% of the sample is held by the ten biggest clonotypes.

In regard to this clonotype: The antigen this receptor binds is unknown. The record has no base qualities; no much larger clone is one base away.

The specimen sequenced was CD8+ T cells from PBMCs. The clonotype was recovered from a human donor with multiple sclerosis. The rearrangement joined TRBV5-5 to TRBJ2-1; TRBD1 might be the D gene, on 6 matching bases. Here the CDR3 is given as CASGEDRVLNEQFF. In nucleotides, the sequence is TGTGCCAGCGGAGAGGACAGAGTCCTCAATGAGCAGTTCTTC.